The clone carrying this T cell receptor (beta chain) has a handful of counts. Antigen: not known. The CDR3 contains 14 residues. The germline V and J ends were trimmed by 5 bases and 7 bases, with 15 bases remaining between them. This sample was included in a study of early T cells in non-severe SARS-CoV-2 infection. Study-wide context: Chains were not paired, and sequencing was done on bulk RNA from unsorted whole blood.

Attachment of unique molecular identifiers was made to individual cDNA molecules. From the 5' RACE reads, TCRdb called clonotypes with MiXCR, one entry per CDR3 protein. The repertoire holds 75,000 to 90,000 distinct CDR3 sequences, around 9.3% seen once, with around 8% in the top ten. Study-level results: The VDJdb matching leaned toward anti-spike CD8 responses and overlooked private and CD4 specificities.

The clonotype was recovered from an adult who was a healthcare worker with PCR-confirmed SARS-CoV-2 infection or an uninfected control (not recorded which). The sample was whole blood, taken at baseline. The J gene is TRBJ2-1, the V gene TRBV12-3 or TRBV12-4; D remains ambiguous. The CDR3 spells CASSLSQNANEQFF. The CDR3, as DNA: TGTGCCAGCAGTCTTAGCCAAAACGCTAATGAGCAGTTCTTC.